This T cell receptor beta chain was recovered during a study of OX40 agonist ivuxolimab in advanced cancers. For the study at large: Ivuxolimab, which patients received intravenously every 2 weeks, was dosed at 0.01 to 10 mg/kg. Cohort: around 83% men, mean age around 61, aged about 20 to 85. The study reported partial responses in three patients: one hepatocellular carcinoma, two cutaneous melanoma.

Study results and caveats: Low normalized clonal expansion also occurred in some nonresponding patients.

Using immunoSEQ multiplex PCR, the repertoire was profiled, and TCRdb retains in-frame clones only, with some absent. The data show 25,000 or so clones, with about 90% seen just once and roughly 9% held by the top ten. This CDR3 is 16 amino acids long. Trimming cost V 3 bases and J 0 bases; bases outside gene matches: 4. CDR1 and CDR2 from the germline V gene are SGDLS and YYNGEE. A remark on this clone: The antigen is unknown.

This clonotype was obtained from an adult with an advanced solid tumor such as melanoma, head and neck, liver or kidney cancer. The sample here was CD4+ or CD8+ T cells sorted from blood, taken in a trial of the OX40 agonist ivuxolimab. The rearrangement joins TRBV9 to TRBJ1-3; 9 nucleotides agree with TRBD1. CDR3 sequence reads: CASSGGQGVSGNTIYF. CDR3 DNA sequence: TGTGCCAGCAGCGGGGGACAGGGAGTCTCTGGAAACACCATATATTTT.